The present T cell receptor (beta chain) was sequenced within a study of blood T cell repertoires in COVID-19. The table came from immunoSEQ multiplex PCR; TCRdb's copy has only in-frame clones and leaves some out. The data hold under 250,000 clones, with about 93% observed a single time. Germline loops: CDR1 LGHDT, CDR2 YNNKEL (reference sequence). The CDR3 runs 13 residues. V lost 1 base to trimming and J lost 6 bases; unmatched junction nucleotides: 0. The V and J genes are TRBV3-1 (or the pseudogene TRBV3-2) and TRBJ1-1; 9 nucleotides line up with TRBD1. The clonotype comes from a man in his 60s with COVID-19, enrolled during active disease. Sequenced material: peripheral blood. CDR3 bases: TGTGCCAGCAGCCAAGGGACAGGGGCTGAAGCTTTCTTT. Translation gives CASSQGTGAEAFF.